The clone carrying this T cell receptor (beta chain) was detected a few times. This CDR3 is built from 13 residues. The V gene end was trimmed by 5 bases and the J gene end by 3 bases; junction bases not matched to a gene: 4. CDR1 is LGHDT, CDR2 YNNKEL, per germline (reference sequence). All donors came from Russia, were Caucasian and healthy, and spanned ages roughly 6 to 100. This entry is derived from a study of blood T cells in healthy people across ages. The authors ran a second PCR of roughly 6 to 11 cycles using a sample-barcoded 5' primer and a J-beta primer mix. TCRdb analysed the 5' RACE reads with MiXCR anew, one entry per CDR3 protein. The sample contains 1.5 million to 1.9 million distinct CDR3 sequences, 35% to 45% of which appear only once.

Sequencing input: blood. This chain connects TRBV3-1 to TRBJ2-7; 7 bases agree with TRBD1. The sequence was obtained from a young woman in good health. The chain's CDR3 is CASSGQVIYEQYF. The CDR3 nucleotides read TGTGCCAGCAGCGGACAGGTTATCTACGAGCAGTACTTC.